This T cell receptor (beta chain) was sequenced in a study of long-term antiretroviral therapy in people with HIV. The assay, immunoSEQ v3.0, was run at survey level. Using immunoSEQ multiplex PCR, the repertoire was profiled, and TCRdb retains in-frame clones only, with some absent. The table includes roughly 27,000 clones, roughly 85% detected once. CDR1 is MNHEY, CDR2 SVGAGI, per germline. Trimming took off 6 bases at V and 12 bases at J, with 17 bases between the two ends. There are 13 residues in the CDR3. Specimen: unsorted PBMCs, collected 2.3 years after starting antiretroviral therapy. The chain joins TRBV6-5 to TRBJ1-4; D unresolved. This TCR was sampled from a man aged 35 to 55 with HIV. In nucleotides, the CDR3 is TGTGCCAGCAGACGGAGTGGTCGGGAGGAACTGTTTTTT. Protein product: CASRRSGREELFF.